The subject of this entry is one TCR beta chain. This record comes from a study of cytomegalovirus exposure and HLA in healthy donors. Trimming removed 3 bases at V and 5 bases at J, with 7 bases between. Germline V gene data show CDR1 as SEHNR and CDR2 as FQNEAQ (reference sequence). This CDR3 contains 12 residues. Amplification used 60 Vbeta primers and 13 Jbeta primers. Repertoires were generated with immunoSEQ multiplex PCR, while TCRdb's copy carries only in-frame clones and drops some. The sample lists about 140,000 clones, around three quarters occurring once. The chain uses TRBV7-9 and TRBJ1-1; D not certain. Sequencing used PBMCs. This clonotype originated in a young man in good health. The DNA for the CDR3 is TGTGCCAGCAGCTTCCCCCTGACTGAAGCTTTCTTT. Protein sequence: CASSFPLTEAFF.